The 17 T cell receptor beta chains below were found in one sample sequenced in a study of blood T cell repertoires in COVID-19. Generated by immunoSEQ multiplex PCR, the TCRdb table keeps only in-frame clones and is missing some. Among about 240,000 clones listed, under 85% were seen once. Source material: peripheral blood. These receptors were taken from a human donor in a cohort sampled during active COVID-19.

In DNA form, the CDR3 reads TGTGCCAGCAGTCCCGAGTCCTACTCTGGAAACACCATATATTTT. Translated, it gives CASSPESYSGNTIYF. The J gene is TRBJ1-3, the V gene TRBV6-5; D not resolved. Germline V gives CDR1 MNHEY, CDR2 SVGAGI. The CDR3 contains 15 residues. V was pared by 5 bases and J by 0 bases, with 11 bases between.

The V gene is TRBV7-2, the J gene TRBJ2-7; TRBD2 matches 8 bases. CDR1 is SGHTA, CDR2 FQGNSA, per germline. The CDR3 has 16 amino acids. After removal of 2 bases from V and 3 bases from J, the junction contained 9 bases not matched to a gene. Here the CDR3 reads CASSLSKGLASYEQYF. CDR3 sequence (DNA): TGTGCCAGCAGCTTAAGCAAAGGACTAGCTAGCTACGAGCAGTACTTC.

This chain links TRBV10-3 with TRBJ2-1; 9 bases are a match to TRBD2. There are 16 residues in the CDR3. The germline V gene has CDR1 ENHRY and CDR2 SYGVKD. V gave up 2 bases and J gave up 5 bases; unmatched junction bases: 7. DNA for the CDR3: TGTGCCATCAGTGAGGTTAGCGGGGGTGGTAACAATGAGCAGTTCTTC. Its protein product is CAISEVSGGGNNEQFF.

The chain combines TRBV5-1 with TRBJ2-2; 9 bases match TRBD1. Germline trimming cut 3 bases from V and 7 bases from J; bases unmatched to any gene: 7. Germline lookup yields CDR1 SGHRS and CDR2 YFSETQ. This CDR3 comprises 15 residues. CDR3 region: CASSYTGGVSGELFF. The DNA of the CDR3 is TGCGCCAGCAGCTATACAGGGGGCGTGAGCGGGGAGCTGTTTTTT.

In this sample, this clone turned up once. This chain joins TRBV5-1 and TRBJ2-7; 14 positions match TRBD2. Germline V gene data show CDR1 as SGHRS and CDR2 as YFSETQ. V trimming: 4 bases; J trimming: 3 bases; junction bases outside the gene matches: 6. The CDR3 sequence is 16 residues long. For the CDR3, the DNA is TGCGCCAGCAGCCCCGGGACTAGCGGGAGTATCTACGAGCAGTACTTC. Translated, it gives CASSPGTSGSIYEQYF.

The CDR3 loop reads CATRGGFSEKLFF. The CDR3 DNA reads as TGTGCCACCCGTGGAGGGTTTAGTGAAAAACTGTTTTTT. The V and J genes are TRBV24-1 and TRBJ1-4; D is uncertain. Germline V lookup: CDR1 KGHDR, CDR2 SFDVKD. The V end lost 9 bases, the J end lost 7 bases, and 14 bases lay between the germline ends. The CDR3 spans 13 residues.

This chain connects TRBV3-1 (or the pseudogene TRBV3-2) to TRBJ1-5; TRBD1 agrees at 11 bases. The J segment lost 9 bases and the V segment lost 4 bases, leaving 5 bases of the junction unmatched. This CDR3 is built from 14 residues. Germline lookup yields CDR1 LGHDT and CDR2 YNNKEL (reference sequence). CDR3 DNA sequence: TGTGCCAGCAGCCCCCGGGACAGGGGGGGGCCCCAGCATTTT. It is translated as CASSPRDRGGPQHF.

This clone came up a few times. Other DNA variants within this sample encode the same CDR3. V gene TRBV28 combines with J gene TRBJ2-1; TRBD2 agrees at 11 bases. The CDR3 totals 15 residues. The V and J ends lost 5 bases and 7 bases, in that order; junction bases with no gene match: 7. CDR1 and CDR2 from the germline V gene are MDHEN and SYDVKM. In nucleotides, the CDR3 is TGTGCCAGCAGTCTGCTAGCGGGAGGTATAAATGAGCAGTTCTTC. It translates to CASSLLAGGINEQFF.

This sequence joins TRBV5-4 and TRBJ2-7, with D hard to call. Germline V CDR1 and CDR2: SGHNT, YYREEE (reference sequence). V lost 7 bases to trimming and J lost 3 bases, with 14 bases between them. There are 13 residues in the CDR3. CDR3 DNA: TGTGCCAGCGGCCGTACAGACCACTACGAGCAGTACTTC. Translated: CASGRTDHYEQYF.

The table lists this clone with a count of one. This sequence joins TRBV6-5 and TRBJ2-1, with a weak D call TRBD1 (5 bases). The CDR3 contains 16 residues. Per germline, CDR1 MNHEY and CDR2 SVGAGI. Between the trimmed V and J ends, which lost 0 bases and 0 bases, there was a span of 9 bases. The CDR3 region is CASSYSSQGSYNEQFF. For the CDR3, the DNA is TGTGCCAGCAGTTACTCGAGTCAGGGCTCCTACAATGAGCAGTTCTTC.

The V gene is TRBV18, the J gene TRBJ2-5; 8 bases align to TRBD1. Germline loops: CDR1 KGHSH, CDR2 LQKENI. The V segment lost 4 bases and the J segment 2 bases; nucleotides outside the gene matches: 6. This CDR3 has 15 amino acids. The CDR3: CASSLAGGFQETQYF. As DNA, the CDR3 is TGTGCCAGCTCACTGGCAGGGGGCTTTCAAGAGACCCAGTACTTC.

The chain couples TRBV4-1 to TRBJ1-5; a possible D gene is TRBD1 (6 bases). CDR3 length equals 18 residues. V was pared by 0 bases and J by 2 bases, with 17 bases between. Germline-derived CDR1 and CDR2 are MGHRA and YSYEKL. For the CDR3, the DNA is TGCGCCAGCAGCCAAGATGTGGGGGGGCTGGGGGGCAATCAGCCCCAGCATTTT. The encoded protein is CASSQDVGGLGGNQPQHF.

This chain links TRBV15 with TRBJ2-1, with 9 bases that match TRBD2. This CDR3 contains 15 residues. Germline-derived CDR1 and CDR2 are LNHNV and YYDKDF (reference sequence). J lost 8 bases, V lost 0 bases, and 5 bases had no gene match. The DNA of the CDR3 is TGTGCCACCAGCAGAGATATTAGCGGGAGTCATGAGCAGTTCTTC. Translation gives CATSRDISGSHEQFF.

This clone was detected a few times. The rearrangement uses TRBV5-1 and TRBJ1-1; D is undetermined. V was trimmed by 4 bases and J by 7 bases, leaving 11 bases between them. The CDR3 is 12 residues long. Germline V gives CDR1 SGHRS, CDR2 YFSETQ. The CDR3 DNA sequence: TGCGCCAGCAGCACCCTTGAGGGTGAAGCTTTCTTT. It specifies CASSTLEGEAFF.

This chain links TRBV2 with TRBJ1-6, with TRBD1 identical over 11 bases. CDR3 length equals 15 residues. The germline gives CDR1 SNHLY, CDR2 FYNNEI. With 6 bases clipped from V and 7 bases from J, the junction kept 5 bases outside the gene matches. CDR3 sequence (DNA): TGTGCCAGCAGCCCAGGACAGGGGGCGAATTCACCCCTCCACTTT. Translated, it gives CASSPGQGANSPLHF. The whole variable domain, remainder taken from reference TRBV2 and TRBJ1-6, is EPEVTQTPSHQVTQMGQEVILRCVPISNHLYFYWYRQILGQKVEFLVSFYNNEISEKSEIFDDQFSVERPDGSNFTLKIRSTKLEDSAMYFCASSPGQGANSPLHFGNGTRLTVT.

The rearrangement links TRBV2 to TRBJ2-4, with a possible D match to TRBD1 (6 bases). V lost 7 bases, J lost 0 bases, and 13 bases lay in between. The CDR3 spans 15 residues. CDR1 SNHLY and CDR2 FYNNEI come from the germline V gene. CDR3 coding DNA: TGTGCCAGCACCCCCCACAGGGTAGCCAAAAACATTCAGTACTTC. Protein: CASTPHRVAKNIQYF. Filled out from reference TRBV2 and TRBJ2-4, the complete variable domain reads EPEVTQTPSHQVTQMGQEVILRCVPISNHLYFYWYRQILGQKVEFLVSFYNNEISEKSEIFDDQFSVERPDGSNFTLKIRSTKLEDSAMYFCASTPHRVAKNIQYFGAGTRLSVL.

The CDR3 DNA sequence: TGTGCCAGCAGTAGTTGGGTTTCGATGCGGAGCAATCAGCCCCAGCATTTT. Amino acid sequence: CASSSWVSMRSNQPQHF. The chain is built from TRBV27 and TRBJ1-5; D remains ambiguous. With 5 bases removed from V and 1 base from J, the gap between germline ends came to 18 bases. Germline V CDR1 and CDR2: MNHEY, SMNVEV (reference sequence). The CDR3 length is 17 residues.